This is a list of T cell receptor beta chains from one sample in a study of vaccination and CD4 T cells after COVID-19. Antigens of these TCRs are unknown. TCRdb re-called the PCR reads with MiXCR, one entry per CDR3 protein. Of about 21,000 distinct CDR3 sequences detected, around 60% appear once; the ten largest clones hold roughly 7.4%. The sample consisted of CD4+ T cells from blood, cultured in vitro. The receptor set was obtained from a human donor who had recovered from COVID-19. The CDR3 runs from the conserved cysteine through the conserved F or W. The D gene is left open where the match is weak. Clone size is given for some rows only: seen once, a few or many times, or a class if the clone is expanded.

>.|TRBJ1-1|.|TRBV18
TGTGCCAGCTCACCGACAGGGAACACTGAAGCTTTCTTT
CASSPTGNTEAFF
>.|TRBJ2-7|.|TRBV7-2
TGTGCCAGCAGCTTTCGACAGGCTGGGAATTACGAGCAGTACTTC
CASSFRQAGNYEQYF
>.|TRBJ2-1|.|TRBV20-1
TGCAGTGCCCCTCGCCTCGGTGCCCTCGGGAATGAGCAGTTCTTC
CSAPRLGALGNEQFF
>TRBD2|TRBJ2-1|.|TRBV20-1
TGCAGTGGGGGGAGCGGGAGGAGGGATGAGCAGTTCTTC
CSGGSGRRDEQFF
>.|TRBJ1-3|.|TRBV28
TGTGCCAGCAGTTTATATCCCGGACCCGGAAACACCATATATTTT
CASSLYPGPGNTIYF
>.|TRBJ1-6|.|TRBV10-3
TGTGCCATCAAGGTGGTTGACGGGGCCAATAATTCACCCCTCCACTTT
CAIKVVDGANNSPLHF
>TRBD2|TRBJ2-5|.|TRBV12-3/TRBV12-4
TGTGCCAGCAGCCGACTAGCGGGAGTGGAGACCCAGTACTTC
CASSRLAGVETQYF
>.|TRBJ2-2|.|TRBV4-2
TGTGCCAGCAGCCAACGACAGGTTAGCGGGGAGCTGTTTTTT
CASSQRQVSGELFF
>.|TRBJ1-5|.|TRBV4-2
TGTGCCAGCAGCCAAGATCGGGTTACCAATCAGCCCCAGCATTTT
CASSQDRVTNQPQHF
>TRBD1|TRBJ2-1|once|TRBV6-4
TGTGCCAGCAGTAAAGGGACAGGGCGAATCAATGAGCAGTTCTTC
CASSKGTGRINEQFF
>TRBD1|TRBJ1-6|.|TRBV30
TGTGCCTGGAGCCCGGACAGGGAAAGTTCACCCCTCCACTTT
CAWSPDRESSPLHF
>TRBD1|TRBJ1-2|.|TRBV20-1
TGCAGTGCTAGAAATACAGGGGGCGGCTACACCTTC
CSARNTGGGYTF
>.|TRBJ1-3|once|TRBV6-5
TGTGCCAGCAGTTACAACTCCGGAAACACCATATATTTT
CASSYNSGNTIYF
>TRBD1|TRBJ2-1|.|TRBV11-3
TGTGCCAGCAGTGGACAGGGAAGCCCTACCTCCTACAATGAGCAGTTCTTC
CASSGQGSPTSYNEQFF
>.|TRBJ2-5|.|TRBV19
TGTGCCGCACGGGGGGCAGATCAAGAGACCCAGTACTTC
CAARGADQETQYF
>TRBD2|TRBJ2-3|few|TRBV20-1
TGCAGTGTGCGGGAGAAAGTCACAGATACGCAGTATTTT
CSVREKVTDTQYF
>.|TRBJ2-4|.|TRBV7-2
TGTGCCAGCGGGGGGTTCGCCAAAAACATTCAGTACTTC
CASGGFAKNIQYF
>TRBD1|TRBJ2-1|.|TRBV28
TGTGCCAGCAGTTTATATACAGGGGAAATCTATAATGAGCAGTTCTTC
CASSLYTGEIYNEQFF
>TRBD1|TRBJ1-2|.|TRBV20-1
TGCAGTGCCTCCAAGAGGGGGCAGCTCTATGGCTACACCTTC
CSASKRGQLYGYTF
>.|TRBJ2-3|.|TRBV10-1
TGCGCCACCACAGATACGCAGTATTTT
CATTDTQYF
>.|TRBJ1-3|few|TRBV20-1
TGCAGTGCGGCACGAACGGGTGTATGGGGGGGGATTGGAAACACCATATATTTT
CSAARTGVWGGIGNTIYF
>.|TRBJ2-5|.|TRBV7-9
TGTGCCAGCAGCTACCAATGGACCCAGTACTTC
CASSYQWTQYF
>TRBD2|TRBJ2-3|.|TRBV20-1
TGCAGTGCTAGACCGGGACTAGCGGAGAGGGCAGATACGCAGTATTTT
CSARPGLAERADTQYF
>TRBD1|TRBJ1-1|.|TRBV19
TGTGCCAGTAGTACCTCGAGACAGGGCCCGAACACTGAAGCTTTCTTT
CASSTSRQGPNTEAFF
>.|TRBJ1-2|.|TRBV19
TGTGCCGCCACCGCGTCGGACCTAGGGGGGCTTGGATATGGCTACACCTTC
CAATASDLGGLGYGYTF
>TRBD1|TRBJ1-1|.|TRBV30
TGTGCCTGGGGTTGGGACAGGGTTACTGAAGCTTTCTTT
CAWGWDRVTEAFF
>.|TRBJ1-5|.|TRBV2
TGTGCCAGCAGGCAGGGGCCTACGCGTAATCAGCCCCAGCATTTT
CASRQGPTRNQPQHF
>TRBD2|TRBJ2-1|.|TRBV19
TGTGCCAGTAGTCCTTTAGCGGGATCCTACAATGAGCAGTTCTTC
CASSPLAGSYNEQFF
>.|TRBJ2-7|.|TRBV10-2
TGCGCCAGCAGTTCTGCCGGTCTGGGCGAGCAGTACTTC
CASSSAGLGEQYF
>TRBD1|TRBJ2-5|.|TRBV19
TGTGCCAGTAAAGGGACAGGCCAAGAGACCCAGTACTTC
CASKGTGQETQYF
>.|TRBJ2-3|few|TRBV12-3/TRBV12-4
TGTGCCAGCAGTACGATCGGAGATACGCAGTATTTT
CASSTIGDTQYF
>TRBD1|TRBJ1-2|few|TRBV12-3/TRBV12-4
TGTGCCAGCAGGCCGGGACAGGGGGCACGAGGCTACACCTTC
CASRPGQGARGYTF